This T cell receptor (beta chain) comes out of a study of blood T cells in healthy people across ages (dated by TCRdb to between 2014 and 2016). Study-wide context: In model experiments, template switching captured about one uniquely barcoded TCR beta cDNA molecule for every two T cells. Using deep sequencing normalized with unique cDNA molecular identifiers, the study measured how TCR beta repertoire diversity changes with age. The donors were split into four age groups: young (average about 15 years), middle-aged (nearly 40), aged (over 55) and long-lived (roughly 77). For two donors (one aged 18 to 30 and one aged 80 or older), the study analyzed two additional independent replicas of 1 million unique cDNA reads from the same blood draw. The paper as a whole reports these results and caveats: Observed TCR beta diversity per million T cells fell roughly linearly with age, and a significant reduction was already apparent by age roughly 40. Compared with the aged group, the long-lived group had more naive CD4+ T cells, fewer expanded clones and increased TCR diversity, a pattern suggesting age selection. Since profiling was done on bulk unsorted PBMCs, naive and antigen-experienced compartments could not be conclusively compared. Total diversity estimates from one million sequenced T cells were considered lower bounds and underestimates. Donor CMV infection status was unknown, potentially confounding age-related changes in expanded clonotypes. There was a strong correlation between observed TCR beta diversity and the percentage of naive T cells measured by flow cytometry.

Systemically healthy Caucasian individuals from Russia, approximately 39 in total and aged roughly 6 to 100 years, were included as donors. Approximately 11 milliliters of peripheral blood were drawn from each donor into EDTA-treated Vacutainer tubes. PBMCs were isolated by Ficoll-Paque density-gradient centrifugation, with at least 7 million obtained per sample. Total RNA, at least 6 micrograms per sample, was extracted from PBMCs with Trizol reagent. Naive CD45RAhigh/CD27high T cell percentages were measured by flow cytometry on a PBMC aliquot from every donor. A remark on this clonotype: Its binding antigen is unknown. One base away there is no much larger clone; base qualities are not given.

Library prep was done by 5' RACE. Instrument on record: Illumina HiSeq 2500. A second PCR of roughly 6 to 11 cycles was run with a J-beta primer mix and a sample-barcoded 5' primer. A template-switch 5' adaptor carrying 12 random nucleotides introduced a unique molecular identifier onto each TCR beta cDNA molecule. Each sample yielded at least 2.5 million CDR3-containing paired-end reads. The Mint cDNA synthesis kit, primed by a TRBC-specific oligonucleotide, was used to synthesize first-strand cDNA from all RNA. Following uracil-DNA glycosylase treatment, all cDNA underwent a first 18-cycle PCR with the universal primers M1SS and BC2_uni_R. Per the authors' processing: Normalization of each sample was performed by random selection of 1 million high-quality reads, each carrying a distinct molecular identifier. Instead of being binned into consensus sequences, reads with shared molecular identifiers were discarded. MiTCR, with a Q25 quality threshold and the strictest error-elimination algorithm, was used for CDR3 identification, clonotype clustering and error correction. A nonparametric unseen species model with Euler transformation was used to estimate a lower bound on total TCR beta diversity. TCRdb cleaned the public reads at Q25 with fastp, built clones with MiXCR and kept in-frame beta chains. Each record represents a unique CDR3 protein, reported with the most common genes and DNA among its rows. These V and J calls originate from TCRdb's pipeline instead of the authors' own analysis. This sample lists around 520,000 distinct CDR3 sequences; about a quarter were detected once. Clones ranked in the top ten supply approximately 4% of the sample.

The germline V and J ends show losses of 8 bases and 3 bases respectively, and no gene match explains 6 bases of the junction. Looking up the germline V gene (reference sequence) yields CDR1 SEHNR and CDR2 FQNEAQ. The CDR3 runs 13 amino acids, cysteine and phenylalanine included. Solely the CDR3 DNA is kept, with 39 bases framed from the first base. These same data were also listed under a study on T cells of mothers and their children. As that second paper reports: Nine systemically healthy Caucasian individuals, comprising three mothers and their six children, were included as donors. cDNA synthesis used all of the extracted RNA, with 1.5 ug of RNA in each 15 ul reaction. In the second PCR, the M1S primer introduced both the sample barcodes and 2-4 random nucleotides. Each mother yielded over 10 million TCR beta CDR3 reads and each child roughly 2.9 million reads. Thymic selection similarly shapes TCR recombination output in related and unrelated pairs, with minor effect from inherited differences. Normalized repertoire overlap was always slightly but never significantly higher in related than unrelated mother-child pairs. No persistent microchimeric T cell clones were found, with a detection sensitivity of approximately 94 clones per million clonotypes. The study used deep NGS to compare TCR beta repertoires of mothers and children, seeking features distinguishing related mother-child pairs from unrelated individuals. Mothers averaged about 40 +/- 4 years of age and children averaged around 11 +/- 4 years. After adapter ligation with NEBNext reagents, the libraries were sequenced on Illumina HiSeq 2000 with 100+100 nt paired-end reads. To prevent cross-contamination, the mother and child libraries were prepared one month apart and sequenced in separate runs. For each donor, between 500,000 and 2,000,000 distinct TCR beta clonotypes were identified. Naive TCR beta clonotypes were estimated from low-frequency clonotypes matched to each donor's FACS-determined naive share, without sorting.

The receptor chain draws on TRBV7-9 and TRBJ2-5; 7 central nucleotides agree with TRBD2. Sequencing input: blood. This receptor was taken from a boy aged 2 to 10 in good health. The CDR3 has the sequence CASGWAGEETQYF. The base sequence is TGTGCCAGCGGCTGGGCGGGGGAAGAGACCCAGTACTTC.